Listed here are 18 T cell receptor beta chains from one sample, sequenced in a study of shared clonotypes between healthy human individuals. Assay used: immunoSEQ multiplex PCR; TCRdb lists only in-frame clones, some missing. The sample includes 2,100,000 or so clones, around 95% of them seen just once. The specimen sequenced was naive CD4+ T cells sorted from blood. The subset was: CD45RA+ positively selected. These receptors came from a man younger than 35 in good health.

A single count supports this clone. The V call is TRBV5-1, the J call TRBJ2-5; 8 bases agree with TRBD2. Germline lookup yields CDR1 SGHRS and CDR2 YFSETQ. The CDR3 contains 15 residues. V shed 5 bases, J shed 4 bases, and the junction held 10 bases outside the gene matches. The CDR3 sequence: CASRDGGSGGETQYF. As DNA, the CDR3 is TGCGCCAGCAGGGATGGAGGAAGCGGGGGAGAGACCCAGTACTTC. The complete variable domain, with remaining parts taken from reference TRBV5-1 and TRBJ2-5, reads KAGVTQTPRYLIKTRGQQVTLSCSPISGHRSVSWYQQTPGQGLQFLFEYFSETQRNKGNFPGRFSGRQFSNSRSEMNVSTLELGDSALYLCASRDGGSGGETQYFGPGTRLLVL.

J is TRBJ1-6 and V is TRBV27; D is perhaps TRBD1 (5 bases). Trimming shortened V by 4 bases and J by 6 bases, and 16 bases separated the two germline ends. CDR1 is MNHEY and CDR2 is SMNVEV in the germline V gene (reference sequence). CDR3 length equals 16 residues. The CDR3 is CASSSTRRAFNSPLHF. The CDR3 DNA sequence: TGTGCCAGCAGTTCGACGCGCAGGGCTTTTAATTCACCCCTCCACTTT.

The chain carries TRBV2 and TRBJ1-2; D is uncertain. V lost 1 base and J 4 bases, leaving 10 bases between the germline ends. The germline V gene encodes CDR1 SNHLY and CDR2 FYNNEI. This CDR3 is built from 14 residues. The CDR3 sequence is CASSEEKGAYGYTF. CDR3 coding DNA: TGTGCCAGCAGTGAAGAAAAGGGAGCCTATGGCTACACCTTC. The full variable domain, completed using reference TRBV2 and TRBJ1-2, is EPEVTQTPSHQVTQMGQEVILRCVPISNHLYFYWYRQILGQKVEFLVSFYNNEISEKSEIFDDQFSVERPDGSNFTLKIRSTKLEDSAMYFCASSEEKGAYGYTFGSGTRLTVV.

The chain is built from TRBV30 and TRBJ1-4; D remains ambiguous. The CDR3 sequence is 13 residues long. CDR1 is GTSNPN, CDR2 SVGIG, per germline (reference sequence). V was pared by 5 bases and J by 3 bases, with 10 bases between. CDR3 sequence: CAWQVVANEKLFF. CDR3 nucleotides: TGTGCCTGGCAGGTGGTCGCTAATGAAAAACTGTTTTTT.

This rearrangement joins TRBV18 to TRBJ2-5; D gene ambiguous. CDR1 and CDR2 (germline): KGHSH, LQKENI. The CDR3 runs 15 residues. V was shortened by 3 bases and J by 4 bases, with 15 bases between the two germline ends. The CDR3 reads CASSPASVGRETQYF. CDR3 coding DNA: TGTGCCAGCTCACCGGCTTCGGTGGGAAGAGAGACCCAGTACTTC.

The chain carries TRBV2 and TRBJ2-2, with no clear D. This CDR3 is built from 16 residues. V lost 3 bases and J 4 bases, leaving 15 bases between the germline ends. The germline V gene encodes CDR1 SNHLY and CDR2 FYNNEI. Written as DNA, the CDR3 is TGTGCCAGCAGTGATGGGTTTGAGTACCCCACCGGGGAGCTGTTTTTT. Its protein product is CASSDGFEYPTGELFF.

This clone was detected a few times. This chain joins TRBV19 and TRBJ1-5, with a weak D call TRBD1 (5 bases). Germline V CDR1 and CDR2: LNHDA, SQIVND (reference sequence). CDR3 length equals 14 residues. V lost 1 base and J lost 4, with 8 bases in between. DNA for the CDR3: TGTGCCAGTAGTATAGGGGGGTGGAATCAGCCCCAGCATTTT. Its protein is CASSIGGWNQPQHF. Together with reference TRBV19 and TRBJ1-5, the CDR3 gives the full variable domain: DGGITQSPKYLFRKEGQNVTLSCEQNLNHDAMYWYRQDPGQGLRLIYYSQIVNDFQKGDIAEGYSVSREKKESFPLTVTSAQKNPTAFYLCASSIGGWNQPQHFGDGTRLSIL.

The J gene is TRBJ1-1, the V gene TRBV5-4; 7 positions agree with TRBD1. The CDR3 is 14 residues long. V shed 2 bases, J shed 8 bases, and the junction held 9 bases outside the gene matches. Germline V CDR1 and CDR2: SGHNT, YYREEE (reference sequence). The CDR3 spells CASSLNRGGPEAFF. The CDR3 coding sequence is TGTGCCAGCAGCTTAAACAGGGGAGGGCCAGAAGCTTTCTTT. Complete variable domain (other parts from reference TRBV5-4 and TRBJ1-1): ETGVTQSPTHLIKTRGQQVTLRCSSQSGHNTVSWYQQALGQGPQFIFQYYREEENGRGNFPPRFSGLQFPNYSSELNVNALELDDSALYLCASSLNRGGPEAFFGQGTRLTVV.

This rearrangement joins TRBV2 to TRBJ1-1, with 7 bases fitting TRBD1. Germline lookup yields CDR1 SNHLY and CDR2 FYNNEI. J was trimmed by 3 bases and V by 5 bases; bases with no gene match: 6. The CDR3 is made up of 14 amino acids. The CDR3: CASSKDRYDTEAFF. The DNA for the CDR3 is TGTGCCAGCAGTAAGGACAGGTATGACACTGAAGCTTTCTTT.

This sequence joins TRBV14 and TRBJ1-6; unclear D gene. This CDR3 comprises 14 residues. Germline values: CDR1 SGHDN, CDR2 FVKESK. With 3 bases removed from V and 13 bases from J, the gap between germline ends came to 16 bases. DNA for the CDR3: TGTGCCAGCAGCCAGGGAAATCAGTTGCGGCCCCTCCACTTT. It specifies CASSQGNQLRPLHF. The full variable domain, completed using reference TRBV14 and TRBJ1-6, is EAGVTQFPSHSVIEKGQTVTLRCDPISGHDNLYWYRRVMGKEIKFLLHFVKESKQDESGMPNNRFLAERTGGTYSTLKVQPAELEDSGVYFCASSQGNQLRPLHFGNGTRLTVT.

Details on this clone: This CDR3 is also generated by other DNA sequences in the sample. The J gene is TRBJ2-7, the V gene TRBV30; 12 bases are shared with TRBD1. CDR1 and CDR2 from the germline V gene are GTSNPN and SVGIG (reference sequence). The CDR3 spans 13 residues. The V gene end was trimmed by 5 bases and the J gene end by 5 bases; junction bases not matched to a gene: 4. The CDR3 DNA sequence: TGTGCCTGGTCGGGACAGGGGGCCGACGAGCAGTACTTC. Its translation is CAWSGQGADEQYF. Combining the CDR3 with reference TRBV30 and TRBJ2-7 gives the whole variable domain SQTIHQWPATLVQPVGSPLSLECTVEGTSNPNLYWYRQAAGRGLQLLFYSVGIGQISSEVPQNLSASRPQDRQFILSSKKLLLSDSGFYLCAWSGQGADEQYFGPGTRLTVT.

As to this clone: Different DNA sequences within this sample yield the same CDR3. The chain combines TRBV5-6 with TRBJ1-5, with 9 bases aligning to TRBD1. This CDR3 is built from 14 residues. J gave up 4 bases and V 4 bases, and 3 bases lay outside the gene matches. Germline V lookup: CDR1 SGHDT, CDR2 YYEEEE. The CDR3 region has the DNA TGTGCCAGCAGCCGTGGACAGGGGAATCAGCCCCAGCATTTT. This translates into CASSRGQGNQPQHF.

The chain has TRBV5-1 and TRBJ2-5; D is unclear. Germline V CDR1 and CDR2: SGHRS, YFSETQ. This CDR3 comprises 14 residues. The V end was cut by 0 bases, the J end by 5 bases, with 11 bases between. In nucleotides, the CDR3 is TGCGCCAGCAGCTTGGTAGGGCAGATCGAGACCCAGTACTTC. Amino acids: CASSLVGQIETQYF. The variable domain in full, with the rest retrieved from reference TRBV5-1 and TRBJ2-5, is KAGVTQTPRYLIKTRGQQVTLSCSPISGHRSVSWYQQTPGQGLQFLFEYFSETQRNKGNFPGRFSGRQFSNSRSEMNVSTLELGDSALYLCASSLVGQIETQYFGPGTRLLVL.

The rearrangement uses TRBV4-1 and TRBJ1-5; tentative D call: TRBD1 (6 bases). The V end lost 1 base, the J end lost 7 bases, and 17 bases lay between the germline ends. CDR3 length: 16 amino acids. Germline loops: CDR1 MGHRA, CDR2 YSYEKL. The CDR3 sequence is CASSQGGRGAGQPQHF. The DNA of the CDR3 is TGCGCCAGCAGCCAAGGCGGCAGGGGAGCTGGCCAGCCCCAGCATTTT.

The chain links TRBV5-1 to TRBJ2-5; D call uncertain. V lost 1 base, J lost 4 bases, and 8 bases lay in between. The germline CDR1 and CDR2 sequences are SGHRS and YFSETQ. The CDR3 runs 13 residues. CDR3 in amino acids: CASSLQWGETQYF. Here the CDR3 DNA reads TGCGCCAGCAGCTTGCAATGGGGAGAGACCCAGTACTTC.

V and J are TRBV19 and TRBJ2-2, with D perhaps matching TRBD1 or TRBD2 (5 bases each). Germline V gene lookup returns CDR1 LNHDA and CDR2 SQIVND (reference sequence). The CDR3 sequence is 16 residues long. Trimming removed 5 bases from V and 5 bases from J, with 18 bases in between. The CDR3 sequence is CASSSSGPVFTGELFF. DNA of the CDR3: TGTGCCAGTAGTTCCTCGGGACCAGTTTTTACCGGGGAGCTGTTTTTT.

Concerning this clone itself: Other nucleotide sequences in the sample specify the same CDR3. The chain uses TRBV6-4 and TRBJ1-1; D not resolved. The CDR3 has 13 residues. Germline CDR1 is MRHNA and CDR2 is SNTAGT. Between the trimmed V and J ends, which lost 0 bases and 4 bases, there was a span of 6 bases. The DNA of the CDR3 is TGTGCCAGCAGTGACTCCTGGGGCACTGAAGCTTTCTTT. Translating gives CASSDSWGTEAFF.

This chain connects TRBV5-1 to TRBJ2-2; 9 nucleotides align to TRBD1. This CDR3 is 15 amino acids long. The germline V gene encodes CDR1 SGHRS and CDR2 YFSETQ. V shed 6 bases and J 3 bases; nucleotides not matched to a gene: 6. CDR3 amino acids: CASTPDRGYTGELFF. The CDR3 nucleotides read TGCGCCAGCACCCCCGACAGGGGGTACACCGGGGAGCTGTTTTTT.